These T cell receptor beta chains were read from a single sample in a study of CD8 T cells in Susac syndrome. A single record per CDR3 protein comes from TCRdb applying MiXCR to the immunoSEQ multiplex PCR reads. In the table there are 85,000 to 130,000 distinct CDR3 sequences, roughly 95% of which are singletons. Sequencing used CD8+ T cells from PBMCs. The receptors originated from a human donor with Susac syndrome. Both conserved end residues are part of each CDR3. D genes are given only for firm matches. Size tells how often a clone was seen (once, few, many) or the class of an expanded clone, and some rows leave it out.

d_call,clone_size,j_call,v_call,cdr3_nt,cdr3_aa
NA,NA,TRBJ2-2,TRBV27,TGTGCCAGCAGTTCCTCAAACACCGGGGAGCTGTTTTTT,CASSSSNTGELFF
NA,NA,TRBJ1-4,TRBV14,TGTGCCAGCCGCGGGGCTCCCGAGAGGGAAAAACTGTTTTTT,CASRGAPEREKLFF
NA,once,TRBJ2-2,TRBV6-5,TGTGCCAGCAGTTACCCAGGGTACACCGGGGAGCTGTTTTTT,CASSYPGYTGELFF
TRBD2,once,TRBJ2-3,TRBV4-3,TGCGCCAGCAGCCAAGGACTAGCGGCCACAGATACGCAGTATTTT,CASSQGLAATDTQYF
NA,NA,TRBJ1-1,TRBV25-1,TGTGCCAGCAGTGAATTTGGCACTGAAGCTTTCTTT,CASSEFGTEAFF
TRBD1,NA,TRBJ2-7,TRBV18,TGTGCCAGCTCACGACCGGACAGGGGGTCCTACGAGCAGTACTTC,CASSRPDRGSYEQYF
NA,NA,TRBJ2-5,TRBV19,TGTGCCAGTAGCTTTGGAGGGGGGACCCAAGAGACCCAGTACTTC,CASSFGGGTQETQYF
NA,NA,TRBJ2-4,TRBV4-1,TGCGCCAGCAGCCAAGTGTCGGGAGCCAACATTCAGTACTTC,CASSQVSGANIQYF
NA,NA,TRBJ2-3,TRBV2,TGTGCCAGCAGTGAAGCGGGGGGGCGCACAGATACGCAGTATTTT,CASSEAGGRTDTQYF
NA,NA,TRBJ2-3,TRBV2,TGTGCCAGCAGTGATAACGGTTTCACAGATACGCAGTATTTT,CASSDNGFTDTQYF
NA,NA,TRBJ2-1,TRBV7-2,TGTGCCAGCAGCCCCCCGTACCGGGACAATGAGCAGTTCTTC,CASSPPYRDNEQFF
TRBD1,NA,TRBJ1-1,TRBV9,TGTGCCAGCAGCGTAGTCAAGGGGGCGCATACTGAAGCTTTCTTT,CASSVVKGAHTEAFF
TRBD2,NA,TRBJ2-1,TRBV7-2,TGTGCCAGCAGCTTAGGGGGACTAGCAGCCTACAATGAGCAGTTCTTC,CASSLGGLAAYNEQFF
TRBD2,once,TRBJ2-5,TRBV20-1,TGCAGTGCCCTCGGGGGGGCTGAGACCCAGTACTTC,CSALGGAETQYF
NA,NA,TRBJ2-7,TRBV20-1,TGCAGTGCCTCCGCGCGAATGGACTACGAGCAGTACTTC,CSASARMDYEQYF
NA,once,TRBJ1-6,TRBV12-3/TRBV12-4,TGTGCCAGCACAGACGGTTCCTATAATTCACCCCTCCACTTT,CASTDGSYNSPLHF
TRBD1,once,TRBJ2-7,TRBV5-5,TGTGCCAGCAGATCCGGACAGGATAGCTCCTACGAGCAGTACTTC,CASRSGQDSSYEQYF
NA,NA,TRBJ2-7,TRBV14,TGTGCCAGCAGGATAGCTACCCAGGGGCCTCAACAAGACGAGCAGTACTTC,CASRIATQGPQQDEQYF
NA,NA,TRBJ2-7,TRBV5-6,TGTGCCAGCAGCTTGTTTTCATCCCGATACGAGCAGTACTTC,CASSLFSSRYEQYF
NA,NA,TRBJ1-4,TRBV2,TGTGCCGGGGTCGGGGACGGGGATGAAAAACTGTTTTTT,CAGVGDGDEKLFF
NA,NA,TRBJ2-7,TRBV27,TGTGCCAGCCAATTGAGGGGGACCTACGAGCAGTACTTC,CASQLRGTYEQYF
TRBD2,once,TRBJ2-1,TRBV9,TGTGCCAGCAGCGTAGAGTCTAGCGGGGTCAATGAGCAGTTCTTC,CASSVESSGVNEQFF
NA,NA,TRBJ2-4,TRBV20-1,TGCAGTGCCCGGTCCGCCCCTGAGATCATTCAGTACTTC,CSARSAPEIIQYF
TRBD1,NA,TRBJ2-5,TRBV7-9,TGTGCCAGCAGCTCGGCAGGGGGCATGGAGACCCAGTACTTC,CASSSAGGMETQYF
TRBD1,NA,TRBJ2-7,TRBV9,TGTGCCAGCAGCGCTTTGGGGACAGCTCCCTACGAGCAGTACTTC,CASSALGTAPYEQYF
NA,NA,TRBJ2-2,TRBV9,TGTGCCAGCAGCACTACACTAGGCGAGGAGCTGTTTTTT,CASSTTLGEELFF
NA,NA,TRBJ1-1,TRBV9,TGTGCCAGCAGCGTAGGGTCTGTGAACACTGAAGCTTTCTTT,CASSVGSVNTEAFF
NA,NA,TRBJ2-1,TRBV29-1,TGCAGCGTTGAACCCCGAGGGGCGTACAATGAGCAGTTCTTC,CSVEPRGAYNEQFF
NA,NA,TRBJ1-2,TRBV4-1,TGCGCCAGCAGCCAAGATACATACGAGGGGGATGGCTACACCTTC,CASSQDTYEGDGYTF
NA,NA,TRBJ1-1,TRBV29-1,TGCAGCGTTGCGTGGACAGATGAGAACACTGAAGCTTTCTTT,CSVAWTDENTEAFF
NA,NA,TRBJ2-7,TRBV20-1,TGCAGTGCTAGAGACCGGACAGCCCCCTACGAGCAGTACTTC,CSARDRTAPYEQYF
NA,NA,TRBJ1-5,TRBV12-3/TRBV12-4,TGTGCCAGCAGTTTAGGGGGCATCAATCAGCCCCAGCATTTT,CASSLGGINQPQHF
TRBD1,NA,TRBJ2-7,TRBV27,TGTGCCAGCAGTACGCTACAGGGGAGCGAGCAGTACTTC,CASSTLQGSEQYF
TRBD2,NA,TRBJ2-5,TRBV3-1,TGTGCCAGCAGCCCCCGGACTAGCGCCCAAGAGACCCAGTACTTC,CASSPRTSAQETQYF
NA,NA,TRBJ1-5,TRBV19,TGTGCCAGTACGAGAGGGGTCATGCCCCAGCATTTT,CASTRGVMPQHF
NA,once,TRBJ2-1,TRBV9,TGTGCCAGCACCCCTGGGGCTGGTAATGAGCAGTTCTTC,CASTPGAGNEQFF
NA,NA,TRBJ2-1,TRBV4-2,TGTGCCAGCAGCCAAGGGCCCGGGACCTACAATGAGCAGTTCTTC,CASSQGPGTYNEQFF
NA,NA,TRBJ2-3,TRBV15,TGTGCCACCAGCAGACCCCGGGTAGACAGGCGGGAAGATACGCAGTATTTT,CATSRPRVDRREDTQYF
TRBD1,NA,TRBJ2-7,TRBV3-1,TGTGCCAGCAGTCACCGGGACAGGGGCATCTACGAGCAGTACTTC,CASSHRDRGIYEQYF
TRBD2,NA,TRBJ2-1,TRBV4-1,TGCGCCAGCAGCCTATTAGCGGGGGCGGACAATGAGCAGTTCTTC,CASSLLAGADNEQFF
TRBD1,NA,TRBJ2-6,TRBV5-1,TGCGCCAGCAGCTGGGCACTGGACAGGACCGCCTCTTCTGGGGCCAACGTCCTGACTTTC,CASSWALDRTASSGANVLTF
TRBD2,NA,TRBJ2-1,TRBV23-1,TGCGCCAGCAGTCAATCGTGGACTAGCGGGGGGAGCCTCCTCAATGAGCAGTTCTTC,CASSQSWTSGGSLLNEQFF
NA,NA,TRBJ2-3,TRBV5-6,TGTGCCAGCAGCTTGGTTTCCCTTAGCACAGATACGCAGTATTTT,CASSLVSLSTDTQYF
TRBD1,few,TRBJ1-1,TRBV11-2,TGTGCCAGCAGGACAGGGGCCAACACTGAAGCTTTCTTT,CASRTGANTEAFF
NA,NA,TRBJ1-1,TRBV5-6,TGTGCCAGCAGCTTGTCCGAGATGAACACTGAAGCTTTCTTT,CASSLSEMNTEAFF
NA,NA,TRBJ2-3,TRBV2,TGTGCCAGCAGTGATAAGCCAGATACGCAGTATTTT,CASSDKPDTQYF
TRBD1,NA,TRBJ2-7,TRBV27,TGTGCCAGCAGGGCCCCGGACAGGGGTTTTAGGGAGCAGTACTTC,CASRAPDRGFREQYF
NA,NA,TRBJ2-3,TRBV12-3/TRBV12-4,TGTGCCAGCAGTTTAGCGGGGGGCCAAGATACGCAGTATTTT,CASSLAGGQDTQYF
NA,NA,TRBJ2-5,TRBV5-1,TGCGCCAGCAGCTCGACCGATGGGGAGACCCAGTACTTC,CASSSTDGETQYF
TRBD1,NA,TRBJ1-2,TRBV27,TGTGCCAGCAGTCCGACAGGGGATGAAGGAGGCTACACCTTC,CASSPTGDEGGYTF
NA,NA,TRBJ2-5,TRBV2,TGTGCCAGCAGTAGCCTAGGTTACGAAGAGACCCAGTACTTC,CASSSLGYEETQYF
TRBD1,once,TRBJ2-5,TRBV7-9,TGTGCCAGCAGCTTAGAGACAGGGGCCCAAGAGACCCAGTACTTC,CASSLETGAQETQYF